In its sample, the clone carrying this T cell receptor beta chain was seen many times. This sample was included in a study of early T cells in non-severe SARS-CoV-2 infection. This CDR3 is 15 amino acids long. V lost 4 bases and J lost 4, with 17 bases in between. CDR1 and CDR2 (germline): PRHDT, FYEKMQ (reference sequence). TCRdb passed the 5' RACE reads through MiXCR, listing each CDR3 protein once. The table has roughly 30,000 distinct CDR3 sequences, approximately 6.4% seen once. The sequenced sample was whole blood, obtained at baseline. This chain links TRBV13 with TRBJ2-7; D is tentatively TRBD1 or TRBD2 (5 bases each). This TCR was sampled from an adult who was a healthcare worker with PCR-confirmed SARS-CoV-2 infection or an uninfected control (not recorded which). The CDR3: CASSSTGTGFYEQYF. The CDR3 region has the DNA TGTGCCAGCAGCTCCACCGGGACGGGGTTTTACGAGCAGTACTTC.